This T cell receptor beta chain was recovered during a study of T cell responses to AZD1222 COVID-19 vaccine. General observations from the study: Unmutated variant regions are reportedly the target of nearly half of TCRs that are spike-specific. Clonal diversity may have been underestimated, and the donors were mostly white British, with more females than males. Spike-specific TCR breadth and depth went up after people got two AZD1222 doses. All repertoire sampling was performed exclusively after the peak T cell response.

Of note for this clone: Its matching antigen is unknown.

V lost 3 bases to trimming and J lost 4 bases; unmatched junction nucleotides: 4. Germline V lookup: CDR1 GTSNPN, CDR2 SVGIG (reference sequence). The CDR3 covers 15 residues. Clones were read by immunoSEQ multiplex PCR, and TCRdb kept only the in-frame ones, dropping some. The repertoire holds 200,000 to 250,000 clones, with 90% to 95% as singletons. The rearrangement links TRBV30 to TRBJ2-2; 11 bases line up with TRBD2. This receptor was identified in an adult who received the MenACWY meningococcal vaccine as a control. Specimen: peripheral blood, collected 28 days after the second dose of the MenACWY control vaccine. CDR3 region: CAWRKLAGVTGELFF. CDR3 DNA: TGTGCCTGGAGAAAACTAGCGGGAGTCACCGGGGAGCTGTTTTTT. The variable domain in full, with the rest retrieved from reference TRBV30 and TRBJ2-2, is SQTIHQWPATLVQPVGSPLSLECTVEGTSNPNLYWYRQAAGRGLQLLFYSVGIGQISSEVPQNLSASRPQDRQFILSSKKLLLSDSGFYLCAWRKLAGVTGELFFGEGSRLTVL.